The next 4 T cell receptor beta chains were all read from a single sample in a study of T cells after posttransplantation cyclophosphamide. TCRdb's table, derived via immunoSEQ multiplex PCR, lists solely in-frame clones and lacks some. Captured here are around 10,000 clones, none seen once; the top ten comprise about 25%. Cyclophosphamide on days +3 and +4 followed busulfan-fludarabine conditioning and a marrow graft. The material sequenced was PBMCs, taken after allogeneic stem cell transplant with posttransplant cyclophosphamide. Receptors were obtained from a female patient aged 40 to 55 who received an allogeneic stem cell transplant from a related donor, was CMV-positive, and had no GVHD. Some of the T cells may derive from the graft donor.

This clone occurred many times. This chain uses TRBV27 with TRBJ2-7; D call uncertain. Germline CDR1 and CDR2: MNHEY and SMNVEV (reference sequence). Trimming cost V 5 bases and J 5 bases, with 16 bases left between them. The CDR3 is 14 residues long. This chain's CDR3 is CASSLNGGGDEQYF. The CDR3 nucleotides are TGTGCCAGCAGTCTCAACGGTGGCGGAGACGAGCAGTACTTC.

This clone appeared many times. The CDR3 protein is CASSFLAQGAHEQYF. In DNA, the CDR3 is TGTGCCAGCAGCTTCTTGGCACAGGGGGCCCACGAGCAGTACTTC. This chain links TRBV13 with TRBJ2-7, with TRBD1 matching over 9 bases. Trimming at V came to 3 bases and at J to 5 bases, leaving 8 bases not matched to a gene. CDR3 length: 15 amino acids. Germline CDR1 PRHDT, CDR2 FYEKMQ (reference sequence). The whole variable domain, remainder taken from reference TRBV13 and TRBJ2-7, is AAGVIQSPRHLIKEKRETATLKCYPIPRHDTVYWYQQGPGQDPQFLISFYEKMQSDKGSIPDRFSAQQFSDYHSELNMSSLELGDSALYFCASSFLAQGAHEQYFGPGTRLTVT.

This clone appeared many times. The CDR3 DNA sequence: TGTGCCAGCAGCAAACAGGGGGGGGTGAACACTGAAGCTTTCTTT. Residues: CASSKQGGVNTEAFF. V usage is TRBV9 and J usage is TRBJ1-1; 8 bases agree with TRBD1. This CDR3 is 15 amino acids long. V shed 4 bases, J shed 0 bases, and the junction held 5 bases outside the gene matches. Per the germline V gene, CDR1 is SGDLS and CDR2 is YYNGEE.

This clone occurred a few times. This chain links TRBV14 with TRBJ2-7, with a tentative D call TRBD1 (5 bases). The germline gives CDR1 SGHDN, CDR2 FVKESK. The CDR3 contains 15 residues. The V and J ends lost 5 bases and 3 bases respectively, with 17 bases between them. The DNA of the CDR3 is TGTGCCAGCAGCTCTACCCTTGGACATTACTACGAGCAGTACTTC. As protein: CASSSTLGHYYEQYF.